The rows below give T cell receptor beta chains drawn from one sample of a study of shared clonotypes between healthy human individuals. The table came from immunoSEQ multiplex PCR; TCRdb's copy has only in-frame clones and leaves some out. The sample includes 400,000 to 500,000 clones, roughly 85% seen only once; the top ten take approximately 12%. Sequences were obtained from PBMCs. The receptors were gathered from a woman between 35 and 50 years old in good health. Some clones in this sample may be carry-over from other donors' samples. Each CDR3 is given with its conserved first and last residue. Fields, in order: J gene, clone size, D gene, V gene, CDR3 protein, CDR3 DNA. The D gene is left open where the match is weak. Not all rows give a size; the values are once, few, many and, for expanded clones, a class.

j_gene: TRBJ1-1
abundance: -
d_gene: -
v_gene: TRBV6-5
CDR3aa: CASSYSVQGNTEAFF
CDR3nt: TGTGCCAGCAGTTACAGTGTGCAGGGGAACACTGAAGCTTTCTTT

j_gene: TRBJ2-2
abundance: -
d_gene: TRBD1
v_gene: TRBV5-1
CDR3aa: CASSRSGQGLDGELFF
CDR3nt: TGCGCCAGCAGCCGTTCCGGACAGGGCCTGGACGGGGAGCTGTTTTTT

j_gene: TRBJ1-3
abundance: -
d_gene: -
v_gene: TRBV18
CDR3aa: CASSPSSTLGNTIYF
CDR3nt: TGTGCCAGCTCACCGTCATCGACTCTGGGAAACACCATATATTTT

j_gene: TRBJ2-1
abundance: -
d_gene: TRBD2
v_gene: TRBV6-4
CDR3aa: CASSDSREGVNEQFF
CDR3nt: TGTGCCAGCAGTGACTCGCGGGAGGGGGTCAATGAGCAGTTCTTC

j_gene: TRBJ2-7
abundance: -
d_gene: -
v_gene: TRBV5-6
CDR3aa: CASSVNPTGSEQYF
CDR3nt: TGTGCCAGCAGCGTTAACCCAACGGGCTCCGAGCAGTACTTC

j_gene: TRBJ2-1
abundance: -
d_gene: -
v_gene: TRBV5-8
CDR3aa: CASSFRAREQFF
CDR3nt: TGTGCCAGCAGCTTCCGTGCCCGTGAGCAGTTCTTC

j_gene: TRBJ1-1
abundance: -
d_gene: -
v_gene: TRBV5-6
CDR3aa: CASSPLEGITEAFF
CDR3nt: TGTGCCAGCAGCCCCTTGGAGGGGATCACTGAAGCTTTCTTT

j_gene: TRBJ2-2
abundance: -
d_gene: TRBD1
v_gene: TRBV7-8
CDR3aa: CASSIPTGTEYTGELFF
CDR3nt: TGTGCCAGCAGCATACCTACCGGGACAGAGTACACCGGGGAGCTGTTTTTT

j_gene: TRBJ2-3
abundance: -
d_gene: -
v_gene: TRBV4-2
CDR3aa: CASSQNYRTSTDTQYF
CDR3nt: TGTGCCAGCAGCCAAAATTATCGGACGAGCACAGATACGCAGTATTTT

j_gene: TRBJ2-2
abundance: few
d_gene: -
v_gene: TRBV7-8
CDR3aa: CASSLDGSRALPGELFF
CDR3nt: TGTGCCAGCAGCTTAGATGGGAGCAGGGCACTACCCGGGGAGCTGTTTTTT

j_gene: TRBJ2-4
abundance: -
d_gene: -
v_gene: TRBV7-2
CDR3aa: CASSLDILAKNIQYF
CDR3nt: TGTGCCAGCAGCTTGGACATTCTAGCCAAAAACATTCAGTACTTC

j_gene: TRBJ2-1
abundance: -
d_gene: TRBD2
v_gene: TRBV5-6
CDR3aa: CASSLLAGVVNEQFF
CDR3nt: TGTGCCAGCAGCTTACTAGCGGGAGTAGTAAATGAGCAGTTCTTC

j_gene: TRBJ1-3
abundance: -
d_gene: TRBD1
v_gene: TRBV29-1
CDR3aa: CSVADRGEDTIYF
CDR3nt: TGCAGCGTAGCGGACAGGGGGGAAGACACCATATATTTT

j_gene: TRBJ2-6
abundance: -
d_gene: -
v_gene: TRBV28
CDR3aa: CASSLGSGLSGANVLTF
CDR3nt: TGTGCCAGCAGTTTAGGCAGCGGTCTCTCTGGGGCCAACGTCCTGACTTTC

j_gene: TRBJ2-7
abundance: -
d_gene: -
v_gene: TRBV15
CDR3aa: CATSREGGISYEQYF
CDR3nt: TGTGCCACCAGCAGAGAGGGTGGGATCTCCTACGAGCAGTACTTC

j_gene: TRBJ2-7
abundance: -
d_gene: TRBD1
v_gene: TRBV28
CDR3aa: CASSSGQGYGEQYF
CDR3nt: TGTGCCAGCAGTTCGGGACAGGGGTATGGGGAGCAGTACTTC

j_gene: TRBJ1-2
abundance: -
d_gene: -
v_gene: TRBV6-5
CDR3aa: CASSDRDGGGYTF
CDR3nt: TGTGCCAGCAGTGACCGGGATGGGGGAGGCTACACCTTC

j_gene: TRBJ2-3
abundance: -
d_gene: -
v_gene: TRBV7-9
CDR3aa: CASSLLLGPDTQYF
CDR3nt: TGTGCCAGCAGCCTACTGCTCGGGCCAGATACGCAGTATTTT

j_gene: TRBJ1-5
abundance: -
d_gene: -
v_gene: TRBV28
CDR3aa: CASSTQGLSLGNQPQHF
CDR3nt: TGTGCCAGCAGTACCCAGGGGTTGAGCTTGGGCAATCAGCCCCAGCATTTT

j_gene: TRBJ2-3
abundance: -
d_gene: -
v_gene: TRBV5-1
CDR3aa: CASSPPDSTDTQYF
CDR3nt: TGCGCCAGCAGCCCCCCGGATTCCACAGATACGCAGTATTTT

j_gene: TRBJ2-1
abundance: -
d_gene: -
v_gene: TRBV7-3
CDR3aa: CASSLTNEQFF
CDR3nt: TGTGCCAGCAGCCTAACCAATGAGCAGTTCTTC

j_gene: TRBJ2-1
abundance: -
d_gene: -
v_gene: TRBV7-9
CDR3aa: CASSPLAPLGNEQFF
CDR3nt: TGTGCCAGCAGCCCGCTAGCGCCCCTTGGTAATGAGCAGTTCTTC

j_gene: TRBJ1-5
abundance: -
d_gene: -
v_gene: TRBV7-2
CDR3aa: CASSMSNQPQHF
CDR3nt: TGTGCCAGCAGTATGAGCAATCAGCCCCAGCATTTT

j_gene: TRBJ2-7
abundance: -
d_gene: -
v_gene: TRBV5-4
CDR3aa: CASSTGTLGTTEQYF
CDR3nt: TGTGCCAGCAGCACAGGGACGCTCGGCACAACCGAGCAGTACTTC

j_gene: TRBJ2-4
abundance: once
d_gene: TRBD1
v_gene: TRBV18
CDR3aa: CASSATGVENIQYF
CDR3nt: TGTGCCAGCTCAGCCACAGGGGTCGAAAACATTCAGTACTTC

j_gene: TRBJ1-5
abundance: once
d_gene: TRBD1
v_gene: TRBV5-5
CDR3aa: CASSLDRGHQPQHF
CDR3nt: TGTGCCAGCAGCTTGGACAGGGGGCATCAGCCCCAGCATTTT

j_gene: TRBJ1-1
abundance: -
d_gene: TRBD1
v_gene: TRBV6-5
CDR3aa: CASSGGTGQDTEAFF
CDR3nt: TGTGCCAGCAGTGGGGGGACAGGGCAAGACACTGAAGCTTTCTTT

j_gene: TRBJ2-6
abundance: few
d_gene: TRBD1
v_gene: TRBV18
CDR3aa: CASSPNPGQGASGANVLTF
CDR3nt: TGTGCCAGCTCACCAAACCCGGGACAGGGGGCTTCTGGGGCCAACGTCCTGACTTTC

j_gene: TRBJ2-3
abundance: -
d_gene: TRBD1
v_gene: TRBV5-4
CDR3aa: CASSLRQGTDTQYF
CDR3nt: TGTGCCAGCAGCTTGAGACAGGGAACAGATACGCAGTATTTT

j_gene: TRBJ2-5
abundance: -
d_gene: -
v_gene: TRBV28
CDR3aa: CASSLRGSRVFNF
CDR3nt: TGTGCCAGCAGTTTAAGAGGGTCCCGGGTCTTTAACTTC

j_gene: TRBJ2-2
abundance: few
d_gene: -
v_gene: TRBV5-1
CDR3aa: CASSLGVYTGELFF
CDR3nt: TGCGCCAGCAGCTTGGGGGTTTACACCGGGGAGCTGTTTTTT

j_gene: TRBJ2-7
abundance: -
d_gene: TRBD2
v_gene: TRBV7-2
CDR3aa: CASSLLAGVGSYEQYF
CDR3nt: TGTGCCAGCAGCTTATTGGCGGGAGTGGGATCCTACGAGCAGTACTTC

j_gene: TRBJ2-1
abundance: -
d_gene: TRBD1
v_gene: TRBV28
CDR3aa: CASSFVDRGLEQFF
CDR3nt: TGTGCCAGCAGTTTTGTAGACAGGGGCCTTGAGCAGTTCTTC

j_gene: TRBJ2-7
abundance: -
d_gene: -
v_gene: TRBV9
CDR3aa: CASRPGLHSYEQYF
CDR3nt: TGTGCCAGCCGTCCGGGGTTGCACTCCTACGAGCAGTACTTC

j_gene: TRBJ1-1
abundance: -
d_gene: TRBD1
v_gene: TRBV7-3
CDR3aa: CASSPGQGRPGGTEAFF
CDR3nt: TGTGCCAGCAGCCCTGGACAGGGGCGGCCTGGGGGCACTGAAGCTTTCTTT

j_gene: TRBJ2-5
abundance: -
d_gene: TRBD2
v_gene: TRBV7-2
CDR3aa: CASSPGVGRAGGETQYF
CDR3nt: TGTGCCAGCAGCCCAGGGGTCGGGAGGGCCGGTGGAGAGACCCAGTACTTC

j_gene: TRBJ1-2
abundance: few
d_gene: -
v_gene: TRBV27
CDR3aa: CASSPHGENGYTF
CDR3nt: TGTGCCAGCAGTCCCCACGGAGAGAATGGCTACACCTTC

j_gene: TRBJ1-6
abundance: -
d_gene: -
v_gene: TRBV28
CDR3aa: CASSAVGAQSYNSPLHF
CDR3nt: TGTGCCAGCAGTGCCGTGGGGGCCCAGTCCTATAATTCACCCCTCCACTTT

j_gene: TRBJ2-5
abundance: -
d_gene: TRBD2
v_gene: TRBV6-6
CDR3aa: CASRETGTRSGETQYF
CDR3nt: TGTGCCAGCAGAGAAACCGGGACTAGGAGTGGAGAGACCCAGTACTTC

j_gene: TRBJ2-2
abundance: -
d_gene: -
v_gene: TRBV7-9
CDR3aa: CASSSNRNLRAGELFF
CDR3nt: TGTGCCAGCAGCAGCAACAGGAACCTACGGGCCGGGGAGCTGTTTTTT

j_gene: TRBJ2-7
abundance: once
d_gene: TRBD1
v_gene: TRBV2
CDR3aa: CASRRTGETYEQYF
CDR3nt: TGTGCCAGCAGGAGGACAGGGGAGACCTACGAGCAGTACTTC